This is a list of T cell receptor beta chains from one sample in a study of identical twins' blood T cells. MiXCR was run by TCRdb on the 5' RACE reads, yielding one entry per CDR3 protein. The table includes fewer than 450,000 distinct CDR3 sequences, about 28% detected once. Sequencing was done on a sample of PBMCs. These receptors were obtained from a woman aged 18-55 years in good health. CDR3s include the opening cysteine and the closing phenylalanine or tryptophan. The order of the fields is clone size, D gene, V gene, J gene, CDR3 DNA, CDR3 protein. A D gene is named only where the DNA matches it firmly. Size values are once, few and many counts, or a class for expanded clones, and some rows have none.

few	.	TRBV19	TRBJ2-2	TGTGCCAGTAGTATCCGAGCGGACAGTTACACCGGGGAGCTGTTTTTT	CASSIRADSYTGELFF
many	.	TRBV6-6	TRBJ1-2	TGTGCCAGCAGTTCTCGCCAAGGGCGGTATGGCTACACCTTC	CASSSRQGRYGYTF
once	.	TRBV19	TRBJ2-1	TGTGCCAGTAGTATAACCCGGTATGGCGATGAGCAGTTCTTC	CASSITRYGDEQFF
.	.	TRBV20-1	TRBJ1-4	TGCAGTGCTAGCCTGTATAATGAAAAACTGTTTTTT	CSASLYNEKLFF
many	.	TRBV6-2/TRBV6-3	TRBJ1-1	TGTGCCAGCAGTAACCCCGGAAGGGGGAACACTGAAGCTTTCTTT	CASSNPGRGNTEAFF
.	.	TRBV2	TRBJ2-1	TGTGCCAGCGGACCCTCCTACAATGAGCAGTTCTTC	CASGPSYNEQFF
few	.	TRBV4-2	TRBJ2-3	TGTGCCAGCAGCCAAGAGGGACCCCGAAGCACAGATACGCAGTATTTT	CASSQEGPRSTDTQYF
.	.	TRBV29-1	TRBJ2-1	TGCAGCGTTGTAAGCCAGGGTCGTGACAATGAGCAGTTCTTC	CSVVSQGRDNEQFF
many	.	TRBV29-1	TRBJ2-3	TGCAGCGTGTCAGGGACAGATACGCAGTATTTT	CSVSGTDTQYF
few	.	TRBV9	TRBJ1-2	TGTGCCAGCAGCGTTTCAGGGACTTATGGCTACACCTTC	CASSVSGTYGYTF
.	.	TRBV27	TRBJ2-2	TGTGCCAGCAGTCGGACAGTCCGATCCGGGGAGCTGTTTTTT	CASSRTVRSGELFF
.	.	TRBV7-9	TRBJ2-1	TGTGCCAGCACTTCAGCTCTAGGTTCATCCTACAATGAGCAGTTCTTC	CASTSALGSSYNEQFF
many	TRBD1	TRBV11-1	TRBJ2-2	TGTGCCAGCAGCTCTTCAGGGGGCTGGACCGGGGAGCTGTTTTTT	CASSSSGGWTGELFF
few	.	TRBV5-1	TRBJ2-7	TGCGCCAGCAGCTTGGGACTAGTCTACGAGCAGTACTTC	CASSLGLVYEQYF
.	.	TRBV5-1	TRBJ2-2	TGCGCCAGCAGACCACAGCCATCGAACACCGGGGAGCTGTTTTTT	CASRPQPSNTGELFF
.	.	TRBV7-9	TRBJ1-1	TGTGCCAGCAGCTTAGAACGGGGGCGAACTGAAGCTTTCTTT	CASSLERGRTEAFF